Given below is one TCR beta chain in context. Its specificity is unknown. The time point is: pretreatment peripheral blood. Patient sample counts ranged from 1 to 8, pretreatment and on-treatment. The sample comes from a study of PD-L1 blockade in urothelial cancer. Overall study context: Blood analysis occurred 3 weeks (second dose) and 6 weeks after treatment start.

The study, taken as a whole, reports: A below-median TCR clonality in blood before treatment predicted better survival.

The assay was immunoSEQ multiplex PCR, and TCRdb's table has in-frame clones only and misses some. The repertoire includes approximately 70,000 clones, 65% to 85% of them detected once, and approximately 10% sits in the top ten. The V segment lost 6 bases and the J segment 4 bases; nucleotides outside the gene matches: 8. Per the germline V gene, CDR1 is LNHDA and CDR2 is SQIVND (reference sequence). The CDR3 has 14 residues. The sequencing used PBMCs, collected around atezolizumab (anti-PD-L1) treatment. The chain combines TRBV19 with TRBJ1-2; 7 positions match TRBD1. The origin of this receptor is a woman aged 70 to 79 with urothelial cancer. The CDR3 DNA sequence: TGTGCCAGTAGGGATAAGGACAGGTTCTATGGCTACACCTTC. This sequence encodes CASRDKDRFYGYTF.